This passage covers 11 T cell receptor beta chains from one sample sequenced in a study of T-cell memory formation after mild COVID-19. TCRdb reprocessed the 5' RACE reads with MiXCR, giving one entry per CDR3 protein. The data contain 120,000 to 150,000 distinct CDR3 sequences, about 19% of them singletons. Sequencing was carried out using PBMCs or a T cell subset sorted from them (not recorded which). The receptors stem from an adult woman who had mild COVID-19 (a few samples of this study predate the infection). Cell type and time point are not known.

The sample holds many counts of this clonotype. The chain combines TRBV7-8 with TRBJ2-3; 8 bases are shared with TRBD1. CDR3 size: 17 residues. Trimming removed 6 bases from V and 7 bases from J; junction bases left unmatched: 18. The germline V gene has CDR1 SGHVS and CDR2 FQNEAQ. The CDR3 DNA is TGTGCCAGCAGATCGACAGGGGCCGTTGGGTTGCGGAATACGCAGTATTTT. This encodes CASRSTGAVGLRNTQYF.

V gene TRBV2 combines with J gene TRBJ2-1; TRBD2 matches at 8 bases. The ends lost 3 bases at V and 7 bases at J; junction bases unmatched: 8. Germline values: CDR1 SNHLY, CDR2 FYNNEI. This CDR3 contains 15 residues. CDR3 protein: CASSERSGSRNEQFF. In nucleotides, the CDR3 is TGTGCCAGCAGTGAGAGGAGCGGGAGTCGGAATGAGCAGTTCTTC.

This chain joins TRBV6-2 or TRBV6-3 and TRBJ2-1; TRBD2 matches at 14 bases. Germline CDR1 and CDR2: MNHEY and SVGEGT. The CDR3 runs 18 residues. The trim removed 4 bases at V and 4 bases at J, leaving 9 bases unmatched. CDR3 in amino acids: CASSSARLAGGIYNEQFF. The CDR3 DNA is TGTGCCAGCAGTTCCGCCCGACTAGCGGGAGGGATATACAATGAGCAGTTCTTC.

The CDR3 loop reads CASSLGQLETQYF. The DNA of the CDR3 is TGTGCCAGCAGCTTAGGACAGCTAGAGACCCAGTACTTC. The rearrangement links TRBV7-2 to TRBJ2-5; possibly TRBD1 for D (5 bases). This CDR3 spans 13 amino acids. CDR1 SGHTA and CDR2 FQGNSA come from the germline V gene. Trimming removed 1 base from V and 4 bases from J, with 7 bases in between.

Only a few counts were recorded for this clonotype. For the CDR3, the DNA is TGTGCCAGTAGTCCCACCGGCACAGATACGCAGTATTTT. The encoded protein is CASSPTGTDTQYF. The chain recombines TRBV19 with TRBJ2-3; no definite D call. Germline-derived CDR1 and CDR2 are LNHDA and SQIVND (reference sequence). With 5 bases removed from V and 1 base from J, the gap between germline ends came to 7 bases. There are 13 residues in the CDR3.

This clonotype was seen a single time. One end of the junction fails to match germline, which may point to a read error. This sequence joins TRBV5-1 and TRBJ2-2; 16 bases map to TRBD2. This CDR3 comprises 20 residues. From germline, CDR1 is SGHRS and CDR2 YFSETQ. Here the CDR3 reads CASSTQTGLAGGRNSGELFF. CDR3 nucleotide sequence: TGCGCCAGCAGCACGCAGACGGGACTAGCGGGAGGGCGGAACTCCGGGGAGCTGTTTTTT.

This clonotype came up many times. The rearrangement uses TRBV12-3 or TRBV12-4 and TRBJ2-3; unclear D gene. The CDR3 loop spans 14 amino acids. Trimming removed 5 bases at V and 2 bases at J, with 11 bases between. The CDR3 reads CASSRRQITDTQYF. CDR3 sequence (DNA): TGTGCCAGCAGTCGTCGTCAAATCACAGATACGCAGTATTTT.

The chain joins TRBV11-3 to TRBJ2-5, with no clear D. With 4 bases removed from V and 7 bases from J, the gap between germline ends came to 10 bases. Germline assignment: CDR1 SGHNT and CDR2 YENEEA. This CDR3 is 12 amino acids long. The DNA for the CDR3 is TGTGCCAGCAGCTCAAACAGATGGACCCAGTACTTC. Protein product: CASSSNRWTQYF. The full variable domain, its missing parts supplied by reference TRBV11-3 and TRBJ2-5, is EAGVVQSPRYKIIEKKQPVAFWCNPISGHNTLYWYLQNLGQGPELLIRYENEEAVDDSQLPKDRFSAERLKGVDSTLKIQPAELGDSAVYLCASSSNRWTQYFGPGTRLLVL.

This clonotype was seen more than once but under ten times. CDR3 protein: CASSEGQGAGDTQYF. The CDR3 DNA is TGTGCCAGCAGCGAGGGACAGGGGGCCGGAGATACGCAGTATTTT. The chain combines TRBV11-3 with TRBJ2-3; 12 positions agree with TRBD1. Germline V gives CDR1 SGHNT, CDR2 YENEEA. V dropped 5 bases and J dropped 5; count of bases not matched to a gene: 5. The CDR3 is 15 amino acids.

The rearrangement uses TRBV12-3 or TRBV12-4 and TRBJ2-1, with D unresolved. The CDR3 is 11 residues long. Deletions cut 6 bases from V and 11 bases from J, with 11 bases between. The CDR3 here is CASSLGEKQFF. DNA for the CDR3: TGTGCCAGCAGCCTCGGTGAGAAGCAGTTCTTC.

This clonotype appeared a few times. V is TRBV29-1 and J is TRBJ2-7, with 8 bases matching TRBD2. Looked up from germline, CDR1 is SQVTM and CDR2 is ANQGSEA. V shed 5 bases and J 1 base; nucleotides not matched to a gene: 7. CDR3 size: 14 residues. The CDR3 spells CSVLPLAGSYEQYF. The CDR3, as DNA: TGCAGCGTTCTTCCCCTAGCGGGTTCCTACGAGCAGTACTTC.